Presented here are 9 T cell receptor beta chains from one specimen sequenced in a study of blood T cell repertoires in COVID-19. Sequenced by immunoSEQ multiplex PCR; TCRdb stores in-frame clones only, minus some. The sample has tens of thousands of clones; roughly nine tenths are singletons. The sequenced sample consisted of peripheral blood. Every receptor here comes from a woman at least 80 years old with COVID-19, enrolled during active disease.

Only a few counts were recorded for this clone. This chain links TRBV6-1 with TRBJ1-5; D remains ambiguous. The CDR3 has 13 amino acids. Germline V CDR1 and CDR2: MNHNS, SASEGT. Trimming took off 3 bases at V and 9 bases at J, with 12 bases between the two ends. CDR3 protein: CASSEWVAGPQHF. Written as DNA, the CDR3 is TGTGCCAGCAGTGAGTGGGTGGCGGGGCCCCAGCATTTT.

The CDR3 loop is CAISDPRLARETQYF. Written as DNA, the CDR3 is TGTGCCATCAGCGATCCCCGACTGGCAAGGGAGACCCAGTACTTC. This chain links TRBV10-3 with TRBJ2-5; unclear D gene. The CDR3 extends over 15 amino acids. V was cut by 6 bases and J by 5 bases, with 19 bases left in between. The germline gives CDR1 ENHRY, CDR2 SYGVKD.

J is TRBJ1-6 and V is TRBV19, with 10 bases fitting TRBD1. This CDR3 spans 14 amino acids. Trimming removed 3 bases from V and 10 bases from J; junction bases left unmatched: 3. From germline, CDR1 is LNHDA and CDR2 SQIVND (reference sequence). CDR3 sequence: CASSMTGGVSPLHF. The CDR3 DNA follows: TGTGCCAGTAGTATGACAGGGGGCGTCTCACCCCTCCACTTT.

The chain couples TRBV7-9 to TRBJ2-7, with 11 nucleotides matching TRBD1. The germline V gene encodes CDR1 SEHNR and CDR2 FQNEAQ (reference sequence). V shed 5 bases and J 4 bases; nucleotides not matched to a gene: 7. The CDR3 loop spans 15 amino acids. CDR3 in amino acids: CASSQAGQGVYEQYF. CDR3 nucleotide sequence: TGTGCCAGCAGCCAAGCGGGACAGGGGGTATACGAGCAGTACTTC.

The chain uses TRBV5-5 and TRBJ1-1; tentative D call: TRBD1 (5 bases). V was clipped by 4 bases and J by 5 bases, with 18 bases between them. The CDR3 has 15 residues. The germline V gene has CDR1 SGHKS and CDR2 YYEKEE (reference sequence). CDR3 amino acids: CASSGLGGRRTEAFF. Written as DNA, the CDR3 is TGTGCCAGCAGCGGGTTGGGGGGTCGGAGAACTGAAGCTTTCTTT.

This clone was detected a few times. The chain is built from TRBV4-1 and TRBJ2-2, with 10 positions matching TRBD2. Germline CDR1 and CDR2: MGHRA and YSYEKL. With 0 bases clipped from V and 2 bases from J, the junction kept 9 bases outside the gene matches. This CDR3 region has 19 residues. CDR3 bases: TGCGCCAGCAGCCAAGATCGGGCTAGCGGGGGACTAAACACCGGGGAGCTGTTTTTT. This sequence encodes CASSQDRASGGLNTGELFF.

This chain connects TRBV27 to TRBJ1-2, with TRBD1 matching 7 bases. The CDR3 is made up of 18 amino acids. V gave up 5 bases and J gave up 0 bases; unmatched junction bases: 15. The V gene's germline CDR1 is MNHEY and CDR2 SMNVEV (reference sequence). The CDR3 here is CASSIKPGQRGANYGYTF. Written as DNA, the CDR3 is TGTGCCAGCAGTATCAAACCGGGACAGCGAGGGGCTAACTATGGCTACACCTTC.

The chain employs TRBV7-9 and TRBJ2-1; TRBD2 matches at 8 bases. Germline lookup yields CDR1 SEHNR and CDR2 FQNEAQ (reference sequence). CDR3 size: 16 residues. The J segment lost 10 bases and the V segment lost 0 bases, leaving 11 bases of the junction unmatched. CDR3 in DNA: TGTGCCAGCAGCTTAGCGTCGCGCGGGGGGACCAGCGAGCAGTTCTTC. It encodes CASSLASRGGTSEQFF. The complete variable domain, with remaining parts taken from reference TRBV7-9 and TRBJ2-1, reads DTGVSQNPRHKITKRGQNVTFRCDPISEHNRLYWYRQTLGQGPEFLTYFQNEAQLEKSRLLSDRFSAERPKGSFSTLEIQRTEQGDSAMYLCASSLASRGGTSEQFFGPGTRLTVL.

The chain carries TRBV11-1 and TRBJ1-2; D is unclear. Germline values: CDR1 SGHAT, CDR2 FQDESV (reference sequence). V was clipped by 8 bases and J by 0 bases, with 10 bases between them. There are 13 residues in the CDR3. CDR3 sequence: CASGAEANYGYTF. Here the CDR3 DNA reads TGTGCCAGCGGTGCAGAAGCTAACTATGGCTACACCTTC.